The 21 T cell receptor beta chains below come from one sample, sequenced in a study of blood T cell repertoires in COVID-19. Here immunoSEQ multiplex PCR was the method, and the copy in TCRdb shows in-frame clones only, minus some. The sample holds 70,000 or so clones; roughly 87% are singletons and the top ten take about 30%. Source material: peripheral blood. All receptors derive from a woman aged 80 or over with active or convalescent COVID-19.

The chain combines TRBV28 with TRBJ2-5; TRBD2 agrees at 8 bases. This CDR3 contains 14 residues. With V trimmed by 6 bases and J by 5 bases, 8 bases remained unmatched. Germline-derived CDR1 and CDR2 are MDHEN and SYDVKM. CDR3 residues: CASSLAGGVETQYF. As DNA, the CDR3 is TGTGCCAGCAGCCTCGCCGGGGGGGTTGAGACCCAGTACTTC.

The rearrangement links TRBV9 to TRBJ2-7; possible D gene TRBD2, 5 bases. The CDR3 runs 13 residues. Germline lookup yields CDR1 SGDLS and CDR2 YYNGEE. Trimming pared 3 bases from V and 6 bases from J, leaving 13 bases between. The CDR3 reads CASSDGLPGEQYF. In nucleotides, the CDR3 is TGTGCCAGCAGCGACGGACTCCCCGGCGAGCAGTACTTC.

The rearrangement links TRBV5-4 to TRBJ2-6, with a tentative D call TRBD2 (5 bases). This CDR3 comprises 17 residues. Germline assignment: CDR1 SGHNT and CDR2 YYREEE (reference sequence). V gave up 5 bases and J gave up 2 bases, with 17 bases separating them. CDR3 in amino acids: CASSFPTGNAGANVLTF. The CDR3 nucleotides are TGTGCCAGCAGTTTTCCGACGGGGAACGCTGGGGCCAACGTCCTGACTTTC.

This chain uses TRBV3-1 (or the pseudogene TRBV3-2) with TRBJ1-1; D remains ambiguous. The ends were cut back, 4 bases at V and 5 bases at J, with 17 bases in the middle. The CDR3 runs to 15 residues. Looked up from germline, CDR1 is LGHDT and CDR2 is YNNKEL (reference sequence). CDR3 protein: CASSPFARGETEAFF. CDR3 in DNA: TGTGCCAGCAGCCCCTTCGCCCGCGGAGAGACTGAAGCTTTCTTT.

The chain joins TRBV5-5 to TRBJ1-4, with D possibly TRBD1 on 5 matching bases. Trimming took off 2 bases at V and 3 bases at J, with 14 bases between the two ends. The CDR3 sequence is 16 residues long. CDR1 and CDR2 from the germline V gene are SGHKS and YYEKEE (reference sequence). CDR3 bases: TGTGCCAGCAGCTTTTCCCCGGGGGGAGCTAATGAAAAACTGTTTTTT. This translates into CASSFSPGGANEKLFF. The full variable domain, completed using reference TRBV5-5 and TRBJ1-4, is DAGVTQSPTHLIKTRGQQVTLRCSPISGHKSVSWYQQVLGQGPQFIFQYYEKEERGRGNFPDRFSARQFPNYSSELNVNALLLGDSALYLCASSFSPGGANEKLFFGSGTQLSVL.

The CDR3, as DNA: TGTGCCAGCTCCGGACAGGGTTATGGTAATTCACCCCTCCACTTT. It translates to CASSGQGYGNSPLHF. The rearrangement uses TRBV18 and TRBJ1-6, with 8 nucleotides matching TRBD1. CDR1 is KGHSH and CDR2 is LQKENI in the germline V gene. The CDR3 length is 15 residues. V trimming: 6 bases; J trimming: 6 bases; junction bases outside the gene matches: 7.

There are a few counts of this clone. The CDR3 region is CASSWTENQPQHF. The CDR3 bases are TGTGCCAGCAGCTGGACAGAAAATCAGCCCCAGCATTTT. J is TRBJ1-5 and V is TRBV6-5; D may be TRBD1 (6 bases). Per the germline V gene, CDR1 is MNHEY and CDR2 is SVGAGI. This CDR3 spans 13 amino acids. Trimming cost V 6 bases and J 4 bases, with 10 bases left between them.

The chain carries TRBV5-6 and TRBJ1-6; TRBD1 matches 7 bases. J lost 4 bases, V lost 4 bases, and 2 bases had no gene match. Germline assignment: CDR1 SGHDT and CDR2 YYEEEE. The CDR3 loop spans 14 amino acids. CDR3 DNA sequence: TGTGCCAGCAGCCCGGGACAGTATAATTCACCCCTCCACTTT. This translates into CASSPGQYNSPLHF.

The rearrangement links TRBV7-9 to TRBJ2-3; 11 nucleotides agree with TRBD2. Trimming removed 0 bases from V and 5 bases from J; junction bases left unmatched: 4. Germline V lookup: CDR1 SEHNR, CDR2 FQNEAQ (reference sequence). The CDR3 has 16 residues. The CDR3 coding sequence is TGTGCCAGCAGCTTAGCACTAGCGGGGGCAGGAGATACGCAGTATTTT. This codes for CASSLALAGAGDTQYF.

This clone is a singleton in its sample. V usage is TRBV19 and J usage is TRBJ2-1; 10 bases line up with TRBD1. This CDR3 region has 14 residues. V lost 6 bases and J lost 4; bases outside the gene matches: 3. The germline CDR1 and CDR2 sequences are LNHDA and SQIVND (reference sequence). The CDR3 loop reads CASSRDRGYNEQFF. CDR3 coding DNA: TGTGCCAGTAGCCGGGACAGGGGATACAATGAGCAGTTCTTC.

The V gene is TRBV7-8, the J gene TRBJ1-2; 8 bases agree with TRBD1. The CDR3 extends over 16 amino acids. Germline V CDR1 and CDR2: SGHVS, FQNEAQ. Trimming took 1 base from V and 4 from J; bases not matched to a gene: 8. CDR3 bases: TGTGCCAGCAGCTTAGGGGGCCGACAGGGGTCCTATGGCTACACCTTC. Encoded protein: CASSLGGRQGSYGYTF.

V usage is TRBV6-5 and J usage is TRBJ1-4, with D perhaps TRBD1 (6 bases). The V end was cut by 9 bases, the J end by 0 bases, with 14 bases between. Looked up from germline, CDR1 is MNHEY and CDR2 is SVGAGI. The CDR3 covers 15 residues. The CDR3 coding sequence is TGTGCCAGTGCCCCCGGACAGTCAACTAATGAAAAACTGTTTTTT. Its translation: CASAPGQSTNEKLFF.

The genes are TRBV9 and TRBJ1-3; D is undetermined. The CDR3 loop spans 13 amino acids. The ends were cut back, 2 bases at V and 5 bases at J, with 8 bases in the middle. From germline, CDR1 is SGDLS and CDR2 YYNGEE. In nucleotides, the CDR3 is TGTGCCAGCAGCGTGAGCGCTAGAAACACCATATATTTT. Encoded protein: CASSVSARNTIYF.

This clone was recorded once. The genes are TRBV19 and TRBJ1-5, with 7 bases aligning to TRBD1. The V gene's germline CDR1 is LNHDA and CDR2 SQIVND (reference sequence). V lost 2 bases and J lost 4; bases outside the gene matches: 8. The CDR3 totals 16 residues. Written as DNA, the CDR3 is TGTGCCAGTAGTATACGTAGTCCAGGGGGAAATCAGCCCCAGCATTTT. It encodes CASSIRSPGGNQPQHF. Filled out from reference TRBV19 and TRBJ1-5, the complete variable domain reads DGGITQSPKYLFRKEGQNVTLSCEQNLNHDAMYWYRQDPGQGLRLIYYSQIVNDFQKGDIAEGYSVSREKKESFPLTVTSAQKNPTAFYLCASSIRSPGGNQPQHFGDGTRLSIL.

This chain uses TRBV5-5 with TRBJ2-2, with D unresolved. Germline loops: CDR1 SGHKS, CDR2 YYEKEE (reference sequence). The CDR3 contains 16 residues. Trimming left V 4 bases short and J 1 base short, with 14 bases between. The CDR3 protein is CASSVQTTLNTGELFF. As DNA, the CDR3 is TGTGCCAGCAGCGTGCAGACAACTCTGAACACCGGGGAGCTGTTTTTT. Together with reference TRBV5-5 and TRBJ2-2, the CDR3 gives the full variable domain: DAGVTQSPTHLIKTRGQQVTLRCSPISGHKSVSWYQQVLGQGPQFIFQYYEKEERGRGNFPDRFSARQFPNYSSELNVNALLLGDSALYLCASSVQTTLNTGELFFGEGSRLTVL.

The genes are TRBV4-2 and TRBJ1-2; D might be TRBD1 (5 bases). The CDR3 is made up of 17 amino acids. V lost 3 bases to trimming and J lost 3 bases, with 20 bases between them. CDR1 and CDR2 from the germline V gene are LGHNA and YNFKEQ. As DNA, the CDR3 is TGTGCCAGCAGCCACCTCGGGACGGGAGATAATCACTATGGCTACACCTTC. Translating gives CASSHLGTGDNHYGYTF.

V and J are TRBV25-1 and TRBJ1-1; a weak D match, TRBD1 (6 bases). The length of the CDR3 is 12 residues. Germline values: CDR1 MGHDK, CDR2 SYGVNS. V gave up 6 bases and J gave up 10 bases, with 15 bases separating them. The CDR3 here is CASSAGGPRAFF. CDR3 DNA sequence: TGTGCCAGCAGCGCGGGGGGGCCGAGAGCTTTCTTT. The complete variable domain, with remaining parts taken from reference TRBV25-1 and TRBJ1-1, reads EADIYQTPRYLVIGTGKKITLECSQTMGHDKMYWYQQDPGMELHLIHYSYGVNSTEKGDLSSESTVSRIRTEHFPLTLESARPSHTSQYLCASSAGGPRAFFGQGTRLTVV.

The rearrangement joins TRBV7-2 to TRBJ2-1; D is possibly TRBD2 (5 bases). V lost 1 base to trimming and J lost 2 bases, with 6 bases between them. This CDR3 region has 14 residues. CDR1 is SGHTA, CDR2 FQGNSA, per germline. The CDR3 DNA sequence: TGTGCCAGCAGCTTAGTACTAGCCTACAATGAGCAGTTCTTC. It codes for CASSLVLAYNEQFF.

The chain recombines TRBV5-1 with TRBJ2-2; weak D call: TRBD1 (6 bases). Looked up from germline, CDR1 is SGHRS and CDR2 is YFSETQ. The CDR3 has 15 amino acids. Trimming pared 0 bases from V and 4 bases from J, leaving 10 bases between. The CDR3 is CASSLDRVVTGELFF. Here the CDR3 DNA reads TGCGCCAGCAGCTTGGACAGGGTTGTCACCGGGGAGCTGTTTTTT.

V and J are TRBV29-1 and TRBJ1-5; TRBD1 agrees at 10 bases. Germline V gives CDR1 SQVTM, CDR2 ANQGSEA. The ends lost 5 bases at V and 4 bases at J; junction bases unmatched: 5. The CDR3 spans 14 residues. The CDR3 region has the DNA TGCAGCGTTCAAGGGACAGGGGATAATCAGCCCCAGCATTTT. It translates to CSVQGTGDNQPQHF.

This chain joins TRBV12-3 or TRBV12-4 and TRBJ2-5; 7 bases line up with TRBD1. With V trimmed by 6 bases and J by 4 bases, 5 bases remained unmatched. The CDR3 loop spans 13 amino acids. CDR3 in DNA: TGTGCCAGCAGAAACAGGGGTAGAGAGACCCAGTACTTC. Amino acid sequence: CASRNRGRETQYF.